This T cell receptor (beta chain) was identified during a study of cytomegalovirus exposure and HLA in healthy donors. The study, taken as a whole, reports: A list of approximately 150 TCR beta chains associated with cytomegalovirus was given. The likely explanation for a cluster of highly shared sequence variants was sequencing artifact.

The CDR3 runs 15 residues. Germline CDR1 is SGDLS and CDR2 is YYNGEE. With V trimmed by 2 bases and J by 9 bases, 9 bases remained unmatched. PCR was performed using 60 Vbeta and 13 Jbeta primers. Sequenced by immunoSEQ multiplex PCR; TCRdb stores in-frame clones only, minus some. This table has 170,000 or so clones, 80% to 85% appearing once. A remark on this clone: Antigen specificity is unknown.

Sequences were obtained from PBMCs. The source of this sequence is a man in his fifties or sixties in good health and CMV-seronegative. This sequence joins TRBV9 and TRBJ2-1; TRBD2 matches at 9 bases. CDR3 coding DNA: TGTGCCAGCAGCGTCGTGGTAGCGGGAGCAGGTGAGCAGTTCTTC. Protein: CASSVVVAGAGEQFF.